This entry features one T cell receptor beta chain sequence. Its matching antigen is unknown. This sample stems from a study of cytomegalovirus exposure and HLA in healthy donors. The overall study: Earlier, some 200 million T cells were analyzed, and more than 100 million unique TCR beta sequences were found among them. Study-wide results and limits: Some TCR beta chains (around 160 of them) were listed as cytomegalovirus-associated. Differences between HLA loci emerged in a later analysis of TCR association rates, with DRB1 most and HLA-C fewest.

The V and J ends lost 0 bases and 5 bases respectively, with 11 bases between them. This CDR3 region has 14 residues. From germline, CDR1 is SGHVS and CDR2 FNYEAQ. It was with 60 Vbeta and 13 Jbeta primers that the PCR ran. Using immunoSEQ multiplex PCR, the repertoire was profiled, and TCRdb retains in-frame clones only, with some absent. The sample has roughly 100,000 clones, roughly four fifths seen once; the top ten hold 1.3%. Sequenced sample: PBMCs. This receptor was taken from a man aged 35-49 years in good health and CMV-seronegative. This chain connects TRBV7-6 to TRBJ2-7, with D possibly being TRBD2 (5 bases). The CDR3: CASSLAGVGDEQYF. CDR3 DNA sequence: TGTGCCAGCAGCTTAGCGGGAGTCGGCGACGAGCAGTACTTC.